A single sample is the source of the 6 T cell receptor beta chains below, sequenced in a study of T cells in Graves' hyperthyroidism and ophthalmopathy. Authors of the study amplified TCR beta CDR3 regions from RNA transcripts. First-round RT-PCR with HTBI primers amplified the TCR CDR3 region. TCRdb analysed the multiplex PCR reads with MiXCR anew, one entry per CDR3 protein. The sample has fewer than 650,000 distinct CDR3 sequences; over 12% are singletons. What was sequenced was blood. These TCRs come from a woman younger than 35 with Graves' ophthalmopathy.

This clonotype was seen ten or more times. J is TRBJ1-5 and V is TRBV27; D may be TRBD1 (5 bases). V lost 7 bases, J lost 0 bases, and 16 bases lay in between. The germline V gene has CDR1 MNHEY and CDR2 SMNVEV (reference sequence). The CDR3 is 16 residues long. The CDR3 protein is CASTTYWGDSNQPQHF. CDR3 bases: TGTGCCAGCACCACATATTGGGGGGATAGCAATCAGCCCCAGCATTTT.

This clonotype was detected ten times or more. The chain is built from TRBV28 and TRBJ1-1; D is possibly TRBD1 (5 bases). The germline V gene encodes CDR1 MDHEN and CDR2 SYDVKM. Trimming removed 8 bases from V and 1 base from J, with 20 bases in between. There are 16 residues in the CDR3. CDR3 protein: CASSPLPGLKNTEAFF. As DNA, the CDR3 is TGTGCCAGCTCACCCTTACCGGGACTGAAGAACACTGAAGCTTTCTTT.

This clonotype was counted between two and nine times. One end of the junction fails to match germline, which may point to a read error. This chain uses TRBV9 with TRBJ2-5; 8 positions agree with TRBD1. The CDR3 covers 16 residues. The germline gives CDR1 SGDLS, CDR2 YYNGEE. CDR3 coding DNA: TGCGCCAGCAGCCTCAGGACAGGGTGGGGAGAAGAGACCCAGTACTTC. This codes for CASSLRTGWGEETQYF.

This clonotype was counted a single time. Since a much larger clone is just one base distant, this may be a read error. This chain connects TRBV9 to TRBJ1-1; D is undetermined. Trimming took 5 bases from V and 6 from J, leaving 14 bases between them. The CDR3 spans 13 residues. Germline V gene sequence: CDR1 SGDLS, CDR2 YYNGEE. The CDR3 region is CASSALRGAEAFF. Written as DNA, the CDR3 is TGTGCCAGCAGTGCTCTTCGCGGCGCTGAAGCTTTCTTT.

The table lists this clonotype with a few counts. V is TRBV28 and J is TRBJ2-2, with 11 nucleotides matching TRBD2. The V and J ends lost 3 bases and 0 bases, in that order; junction bases with no gene match: 6. The germline CDR1 and CDR2 sequences are MDHEN and SYDVKM. The CDR3 is 18 amino acids. This CDR3 reads CASSFLGLAESNTGELFF. The CDR3 nucleotides read TGTGCCAGCAGTTTCCTGGGACTAGCGGAATCGAACACCGGGGAGCTGTTTTTT. The variable domain in full, completed from reference TRBV28 and TRBJ2-2, reads DVKVTQSSRYLVKRTGEKVFLECVQDMDHENMFWYRQDPGLGLRLIYFSYDVKMKEKGDIPEGYSVSREKKERFSLILESASTNQTSMYLCASSFLGLAESNTGELFFGEGSRLTVL.

This clonotype was seen many times. The rearrangement uses TRBV6-1 and TRBJ2-7, with 9 bases matching TRBD1. This CDR3 is 15 amino acids long. V was clipped by 4 bases and J by 5 bases; unmatched bases: 9. CDR1 is MNHNS, CDR2 SASEGT, per germline. The CDR3: CASSGSRDRDHEQYF. Here the CDR3 DNA reads TGTGCCAGCAGTGGAAGTCGGGACAGGGACCACGAGCAGTACTTC.